This T cell receptor beta chain is from a study of patients and donors after allogeneic stem cell transplantation. TCRdb itself ran the RT-PCR reads through MiXCR, one entry per CDR3 protein. The table has about 960,000 distinct CDR3 sequences, about a sixth seen once. Material: blood, either unsorted or a sorted T cell fraction (not recorded which). This clonotype was sampled from a human donor who was either an allogeneic HSCT recipient or a stem cell or donor lymphocyte infusion donor (not recorded which). It is not recorded whose cells these are; they may come from a transplant donor.

The CDR3 here is CSARDLRGYGYTF. In nucleotides, the CDR3 is TGCAGTGCTAGAGATCTGCGGGGCTATGGCTACACCTTC. The chain carries TRBV20-1 and TRBJ1-2, with D unresolved. Germline-derived CDR1 and CDR2 are DFQATT and SNEGSKA (reference sequence). The CDR3 extends over 13 amino acids. The V end lost 0 bases, the J end lost 4 bases, and 9 bases lay between the germline ends.